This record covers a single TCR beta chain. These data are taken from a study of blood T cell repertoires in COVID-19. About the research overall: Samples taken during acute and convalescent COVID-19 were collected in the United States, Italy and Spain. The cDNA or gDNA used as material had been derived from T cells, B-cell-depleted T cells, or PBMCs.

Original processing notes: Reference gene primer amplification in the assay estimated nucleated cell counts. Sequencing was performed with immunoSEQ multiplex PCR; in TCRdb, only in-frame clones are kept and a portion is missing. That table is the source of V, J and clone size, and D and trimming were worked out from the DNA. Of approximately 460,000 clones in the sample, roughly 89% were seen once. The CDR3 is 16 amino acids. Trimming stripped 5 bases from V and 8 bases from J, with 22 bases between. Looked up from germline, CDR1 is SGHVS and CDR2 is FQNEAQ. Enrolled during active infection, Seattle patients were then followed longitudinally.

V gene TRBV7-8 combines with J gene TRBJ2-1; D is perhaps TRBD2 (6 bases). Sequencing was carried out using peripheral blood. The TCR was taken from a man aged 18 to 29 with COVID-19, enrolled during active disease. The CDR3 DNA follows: TGTGCCAGCAGCGACACAAGCGGGCTTGCATGGGATGAGCAGTTCTTC. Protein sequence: CASSDTSGLAWDEQFF.